Presented here are 6 T cell receptor beta chains from one specimen sequenced in a study of cytomegalovirus exposure and HLA in healthy donors. The PCR employed 60 Vbeta primers together with 13 Jbeta primers. Libraries were prepared by immunoSEQ multiplex PCR; TCRdb keeps only in-frame clonotypes and omits some of them. The table has about 170,000 clones, around 80% seen once; the top ten hold roughly 1.4%. The sequenced material came from PBMCs. These receptors came from a woman aged 25 to 39 in good health and CMV-seropositive.

This chain joins TRBV6-5 and TRBJ2-5; D is uncertain. This CDR3 spans 14 amino acids. Germline V lookup: CDR1 MNHEY, CDR2 SVGAGI. The V end lost 0 bases, the J end lost 1 base, and 6 bases lay between the germline ends. CDR3 bases: TGTGCCAGCAGTTACTCGCTAACCCAAGAGACCCAGTACTTC. Residues: CASSYSLTQETQYF.

The rearrangement links TRBV28 to TRBJ1-6; 9 bases line up with TRBD1. The CDR3 is made up of 15 amino acids. Per the germline V gene, CDR1 is MDHEN and CDR2 is SYDVKM. V was pared by 6 bases and J by 7 bases, with 7 bases of the junction left unmatched. CDR3 protein: CASSLGQGMNSPLHF. CDR3 bases: TGTGCCAGCAGCCTTGGACAGGGGATGAATTCACCCCTCCACTTT. Variable domain in full (rest from reference TRBV28 and TRBJ1-6): DVKVTQSSRYLVKRTGEKVFLECVQDMDHENMFWYRQDPGLGLRLIYFSYDVKMKEKGDIPEGYSVSREKKERFSLILESASTNQTSMYLCASSLGQGMNSPLHFGNGTRLTVT.

V usage is TRBV10-2 and J usage is TRBJ2-1; the match to TRBD2 covers 7 bases. This CDR3 has 13 residues. V was clipped by 8 bases and J by 5 bases; unmatched bases: 6. Germline CDR1 is WSHSY and CDR2 is SAAADI. In DNA form, the CDR3 reads TGCGCCAGCGGCCTAGCGGAAAACAATGAGCAGTTCTTC. It is translated as CASGLAENNEQFF.

V gene TRBV5-1 combines with J gene TRBJ2-7; TRBD1 matches at 10 bases. The CDR3 consists of 13 residues. The junction had 7 bases not matched to a gene; V was cut back by 7 bases and J by 6 bases. From germline, CDR1 is SGHRS and CDR2 YFSETQ. This chain's CDR3 is CASYTGTGAEQYF. CDR3 nucleotides: TGCGCCAGCTATACCGGGACAGGGGCCGAGCAGTACTTC.

The CDR3 region is CASSQGPGGNGYTF. Written as DNA, the CDR3 is TGCGCCAGCAGCCAAGGCCCGGGGGGCAATGGCTACACCTTC. This chain connects TRBV4-3 to TRBJ1-2, with TRBD1 as a possible D gene (6 bases). Looked up from germline, CDR1 is LGHNA and CDR2 is YSLEER. V was trimmed by 1 base and J by 6 bases, leaving 12 bases between them. The CDR3 totals 14 residues.

The chain uses TRBV6-5 and TRBJ2-7; D not certain. CDR3 length equals 11 residues. Germline values: CDR1 MNHEY, CDR2 SVGAGI. V was shortened by 6 bases and J by 7 bases, with 10 bases between the two germline ends. CDR3 DNA: TGTGCCAGCAGGACATCAGATGAGCAGTACTTC. This sequence encodes CASRTSDEQYF.